This entry lists 25 T cell receptor beta chains sequenced from one sample in a study of neoadjuvant nivolumab and ipilimumab in lung cancer. Sequenced by immunoSEQ multiplex PCR; TCRdb stores in-frame clones only, minus some. The sample shows fewer than 40,000 clones, 75% to 90% of them seen only once. Sequencing used peripheral blood, obtained before neoadjuvant nivolumab, alone or with ipilimumab. The receptors here all came from an adult with non-small cell lung cancer.

The V call is TRBV30, the J call TRBJ1-3, with D possibly TRBD1 on 6 matching bases. The V gene lost 2 bases and the J gene lost 4 bases, with 15 bases spanning the gap. The CDR3 extends over 15 amino acids. Per the germline V gene, CDR1 is GTSNPN and CDR2 is SVGIG (reference sequence). The chain's CDR3 is CAWSYSRGSGNTIYF. The DNA for the CDR3 is TGTGCCTGGAGTTACTCCAGGGGAAGCGGAAACACCATATATTTT.

The chain joins TRBV9 to TRBJ1-1; D unclear. Trimming removed 4 bases from V and 8 bases from J, with 15 bases in between. The CDR3 loop spans 13 amino acids. Germline loops: CDR1 SGDLS, CDR2 YYNGEE. The CDR3 loop is CASSPQVWAEAFF. CDR3 sequence (DNA): TGTGCCAGCAGCCCCCAAGTTTGGGCGGAAGCTTTCTTT.

The chain links TRBV28 to TRBJ2-7; no definite D call. CDR3 size: 11 residues. The germline V gene encodes CDR1 MDHEN and CDR2 SYDVKM. V lost 3 bases, J lost 5 bases, and 5 bases lay in between. The CDR3 DNA reads TGTGCCAGCAGTTTTACCCACGAGCAGTACTTC. Translating it yields CASSFTHEQYF.

The chain has TRBV6-5 and TRBJ2-1; TRBD1 matches 8 bases. Germline V lookup: CDR1 MNHEY, CDR2 SVGAGI. V was pared by 2 bases and J by 4 bases, with 4 bases of the junction left unmatched. This CDR3 is built from 15 residues. The CDR3, as DNA: TGTGCCAGCAGTTACGCACAGGGGGGTTACAATGAGCAGTTCTTC. Protein product: CASSYAQGGYNEQFF.

V gene TRBV5-1 combines with J gene TRBJ2-7; the D call may be TRBD1 or TRBD2 (5 bases each). V was shortened by 3 bases and J by 3 bases, with 16 bases between the two germline ends. Germline loops: CDR1 SGHRS, CDR2 YFSETQ. This CDR3 has 15 amino acids. The CDR3 region is CASSSLLGANYEQYF. CDR3 DNA: TGCGCCAGCAGCTCCCTCCTCGGGGCTAACTACGAGCAGTACTTC.

The chain couples TRBV7-4 to TRBJ2-7; 13 bases line up with TRBD2. Germline V lookup: CDR1 SGHVT, CDR2 SQSDAQ. The V segment lost 0 bases and the J segment 6 bases; nucleotides outside the gene matches: 20. The CDR3 has 21 amino acids. CDR3 bases: TGTGCCAGCAGCTTAGCGGACGACCACACCGGGACTAGCGGGAACCATCTCGAGCAGTACTTC. It is translated as CASSLADDHTGTSGNHLEQYF.

The chain carries TRBV4-1 and TRBJ1-1; D call uncertain. The germline CDR1 and CDR2 sequences are MGHRA and YSYEKL. The CDR3 loop spans 15 amino acids. V was cut by 5 bases and J by 1 base, with 14 bases left in between. CDR3 sequence: CASSLPVRRNTEAFF. CDR3 nucleotides: TGCGCCAGCAGCTTACCGGTCAGACGGAACACTGAAGCTTTCTTT.

The chain couples TRBV9 to TRBJ2-1, with D perhaps given as TRBD1 or TRBD2 (5 bases each). V was pared by 5 bases and J by 8 bases, with 11 bases between. The CDR3 spans 12 residues. Germline V CDR1 and CDR2: SGDLS, YYNGEE. The CDR3 DNA is TGTGCCAGCAGTCGGGACCGGTATGAGCAGTTCTTC. This gives the protein CASSRDRYEQFF.

This clone was recorded only once. V gene TRBV7-9 combines with J gene TRBJ2-5, with TRBD1 matching over 8 bases. Germline CDR1 and CDR2: SEHNR and FQNEAQ (reference sequence). This CDR3 region has 15 residues. Trimming cost V 1 base and J 5 bases; bases outside gene matches: 6. The DNA of the CDR3 is TGTGCCAGCAGCTTAGGCTCAGGGGGCCACGAGACCCAGTACTTC. It codes for CASSLGSGGHETQYF.

The rearrangement uses TRBV6-5 and TRBJ2-7; TRBD2 is a possible D gene (5 bases). Trimming took 8 bases from V and 5 from J, leaving 13 bases between them. Germline-derived CDR1 and CDR2 are MNHEY and SVGAGI. The CDR3 totals 12 residues. The CDR3 DNA is TGTGCCAGCCGGAGGACCTCAGACGAGCAGTACTTC. It translates to CASRRTSDEQYF.

V gene TRBV15 combines with J gene TRBJ2-5, with 7 bases lining up with TRBD2. CDR1 is LNHNV, CDR2 YYDKDF, per germline (reference sequence). The length of the CDR3 is 15 residues. Losses at the gene ends were 0 bases for V and 5 bases for J; bases not matched to a gene: 6. The CDR3 protein is CATSREGEGSETQYF. CDR3 bases: TGTGCCACCAGCAGAGAGGGGGAGGGGAGCGAGACCCAGTACTTC.

This clone was seen only once. The chain uses TRBV27 and TRBJ2-7; D is undetermined. This CDR3 comprises 14 residues. Germline lookup yields CDR1 MNHEY and CDR2 SMNVEV (reference sequence). V lost 0 bases, J lost 1 base, and 7 bases lay in between. CDR3 sequence (DNA): TGTGCCAGCAGTTTATCGTCTGGGTCCTACGAGCAGTACTTC. Translation gives CASSLSSGSYEQYF.

By its share, this clone is medium-sized. The genes are TRBV5-6 and TRBJ2-7; D uncertain. Germline assignment: CDR1 SGHDT and CDR2 YYEEEE. This CDR3 comprises 13 residues. Trimming cost V 3 bases and J 0 bases, with 7 bases left between them. CDR3 sequence (DNA): TGTGCCAGCAGCTACAGTAACTCCTACGAGCAGTACTTC. It specifies CASSYSNSYEQYF.

As regards this clone: An end of the junction differs from the germline gene, which may be a read error. This chain uses TRBV27 with TRBJ1-2, with TRBD1 matching over 10 bases. The CDR3 sequence is 18 residues long. The germline V gene encodes CDR1 MNHEY and CDR2 SMNVEV (reference sequence). CDR3 amino acids: CASTLQGQGDGMAYGYTF. CDR3 in DNA: TGTGCCAGCACTTTACAAGGACAGGGGGATGGAATGGCCTATGGCTACACCTTC.

The J gene is TRBJ1-2, the V gene TRBV7-9; D not certain. Trimming cost V 5 bases and J 10 bases, with 14 bases left between them. Germline CDR1 SEHNR, CDR2 FQNEAQ (reference sequence). The CDR3 runs to 12 residues. This CDR3 reads CASSPPPRFYTF. The DNA for the CDR3 is TGTGCCAGCAGCCCCCCACCTCGGTTCTACACCTTC. Full variable domain (outside the CDR3, taken from reference TRBV7-9 and TRBJ1-2): DTGVSQNPRHKITKRGQNVTFRCDPISEHNRLYWYRQTLGQGPEFLTYFQNEAQLEKSRLLSDRFSAERPKGSFSTLEIQRTEQGDSAMYLCASSPPPRFYTFGSGTRLTVV.

CDR3 sequence (DNA): TGTGCCAGCTCCCCCGGGACAGGGTCCTACAATGAGCAGTTCTTC. Translated: CASSPGTGSYNEQFF. The chain combines TRBV18 with TRBJ2-1, with 9 nucleotides matching TRBD1. V gave up 6 bases and J gave up 1 base; unmatched junction bases: 4. CDR1 is KGHSH and CDR2 is LQKENI in the germline V gene. This CDR3 has 15 residues.

The chain combines TRBV4-1 with TRBJ2-7, with D maybe TRBD1 (5 bases). The germline V and J ends were trimmed by 4 bases and 4 bases, with 14 bases remaining between them. CDR3 length: 14 amino acids. Germline loops: CDR1 MGHRA, CDR2 YSYEKL. The CDR3 region has the DNA TGCGCCAGCAGCCTGCAGGGTTTGGGATACGAGCAGTACTTC. Its protein product is CASSLQGLGYEQYF.

V and J are TRBV6-1 and TRBJ1-2, with 7 bases aligning to TRBD1. Germline CDR1 MNHNS, CDR2 SASEGT. With 0 bases clipped from V and 6 bases from J, the junction kept 4 bases outside the gene matches. The CDR3 covers 14 residues. CDR3 coding DNA: TGTGCCAGCAGTGAAGCCGGGACAGCCAATGGCTACACCTTC. Translated, it gives CASSEAGTANGYTF.

The chain is built from TRBV11-2 and TRBJ2-1; D might be TRBD2 (6 bases). Trimming left V 2 bases short and J 6 bases short, with 14 bases between. The CDR3 has 15 residues. Germline V gene data show CDR1 as SGHAT and CDR2 as FQNNGV. CDR3: CASSLHGSSLNEQFF. CDR3 DNA: TGTGCCAGCAGCTTACACGGGAGTTCCCTCAATGAGCAGTTCTTC.

This rearrangement joins TRBV7-2 to TRBJ2-5; the match to TRBD2 covers 12 bases. This CDR3 is built from 18 residues. The V and J ends lost 7 bases and 4 bases, in that order; junction bases with no gene match: 16. Germline loops: CDR1 SGHTA, CDR2 FQGNSA. The DNA for the CDR3 is TGTGCCAGCAACTCGGACCCCGCTAGCGGGAGGGCCCCAGAGACCCAGTACTTC. The encoded protein is CASNSDPASGRAPETQYF.

The gene calls are TRBV30 and TRBJ2-5, with 8 bases that match TRBD2. This CDR3 is built from 14 residues. Germline V gene lookup returns CDR1 GTSNPN and CDR2 SVGIG (reference sequence). The ends lost 8 bases at V and 4 bases at J; junction bases unmatched: 12. This CDR3 reads CARGGLELVETQYF. The CDR3 bases are TGTGCCCGGGGGGGACTAGAACTTGTAGAGACCCAGTACTTC.

The chain combines TRBV7-9 with TRBJ2-1; D might be TRBD2 (6 bases). The CDR3 is made up of 13 amino acids. V was cut by 8 bases and J by 4 bases, with 12 bases left in between. Germline-derived CDR1 and CDR2 are SEHNR and FQNEAQ (reference sequence). Here the CDR3 DNA reads TGTGCCAGCGGTCCCGGGAGTTACAATGAGCAGTTCTTC. Its protein product is CASGPGSYNEQFF.

The chain is built from TRBV7-9 and TRBJ2-6, with D unclear. V was cut by 7 bases and J by 0 bases, with 7 bases left in between. The CDR3 contains 14 residues. Germline V lookup: CDR1 SEHNR, CDR2 FQNEAQ (reference sequence). The chain's CDR3 is CASTRSSGANVLTF. CDR3 bases: TGTGCCAGCACGCGGAGCTCTGGGGCCAACGTCCTGACTTTC.

The chain employs TRBV5-5 and TRBJ2-1; 7 nucleotides match TRBD2. Losses at the gene ends were 0 bases for V and 9 bases for J; bases not matched to a gene: 3. Looked up from germline, CDR1 is SGHKS and CDR2 is YYEKEE (reference sequence). The CDR3 extends over 13 amino acids. The CDR3 DNA reads as TGTGCCAGCAGCTTGGAAGGGGAGGGTGAGCAGTTCTTC. Its protein is CASSLEGEGEQFF.

This clone came up a few times. In nucleotides, the CDR3 is TGTGCCAGCAGCCAAGGTGGGACTAGGACGTGGGGGACCCAGTACTTC. It yields the protein CASSQGGTRTWGTQYF. The V and J genes are TRBV14 and TRBJ2-5; TRBD2 aligns across 8 bases. The CDR3 extends over 16 amino acids. Germline V gene data show CDR1 as SGHDN and CDR2 as FVKESK. V dropped 1 base and J dropped 7; count of bases not matched to a gene: 11.